The clone carrying this T cell receptor beta chain was detected a few times. The CDR3 runs 14 residues. Germline loops: CDR1 SNHLY, CDR2 FYNNEI. V lost 7 bases to trimming and J lost 4 bases, with 16 bases between them. The data are from a study of blood T cell repertoires in COVID-19. About the research overall: Acute-phase and convalescent COVID-19 samples originated in the United States, Italy and Spain. The cDNA or gDNA used as material had been derived from T cells, B-cell-depleted T cells, or PBMCs.

Original methodology: Amplification from reference gene primers served as the basis for estimated nucleated cell counts. Sequencing used immunoSEQ multiplex PCR; TCRdb keeps in-frame clones, though not all of them. Clone size and V and J calls were adopted from that table, with D and trimming inferred from the DNA. This table has about 94,000 clones, approximately 84% appearing once. What was sequenced was peripheral blood. This chain links TRBV2 with TRBJ2-5; the D gene is possibly TRBD1 (6 bases). The source of this sequence is a man aged 60-69 years with acute or convalescent COVID-19. CDR3 in DNA: TGTGCCAGCAAGGGGGACACTGGAGGAGAGACCCAGTACTTC. Translated: CASKGDTGGETQYF.